These 29 T cell receptor beta chains originate from one sample sequenced in a study of CD8 T cells in ankylosing spondylitis. Each CDR3 protein is one row after TCRdb ran MiXCR on the 5' RACE reads. This sample has some 130,000 distinct CDR3 sequences, with roughly 8.8% found just once. The sample consisted of blood, either unsorted or a sorted T cell fraction (not recorded which). The receptors originated from a male donor with ankylosing spondylitis or in good health (not recorded which).

This clonotype came up many times. The J gene is TRBJ1-6, the V gene TRBV12-3 or TRBV12-4; 7 nucleotides align to TRBD1. J lost 9 bases, V lost 1 base, and 6 bases had no gene match. The CDR3 sequence is 15 residues long. The CDR3 sequence is CASSLESGGASPLHF. The CDR3 DNA sequence: TGTGCCAGCAGTTTAGAGTCAGGGGGTGCTTCACCCCTCCACTTT.

With regard to this clonotype: An end of the junction does not agree with germline; a read error may underlie this. V usage is TRBV10-3 and J usage is TRBJ2-5; D gene ambiguous. The CDR3 has 14 amino acids. Germline lookup yields CDR1 ENHRY and CDR2 SYGVKD. The CDR3 protein is CATSSGTLQETQYF. As DNA, the CDR3 is TGTGCCACCAGTTCGGGCACACTGCAAGAGACCCAGTACTTC.

This clonotype occurred many times. CDR3 bases: TGTGCCAGCAGCGTAGGGACAGGGAACTACGAGACCCAGTACTTC. This encodes CASSVGTGNYETQYF. The rearrangement joins TRBV9 to TRBJ2-5, with 8 bases lining up with TRBD1. This CDR3 is built from 15 residues. From germline, CDR1 is SGDLS and CDR2 YYNGEE. Trimming cost V 0 bases and J 5 bases; bases outside gene matches: 6.

This clonotype was recorded a few times. This chain joins TRBV28 and TRBJ2-7, with TRBD2 matching 9 bases. From germline, CDR1 is MDHEN and CDR2 SYDVKM. The CDR3 totals 15 residues. Germline trimming cut 5 bases from V and 6 bases from J; bases unmatched to any gene: 11. CDR3 sequence (DNA): TGTGCCAGCAGTGTTAAGGCTAGCGGGACGCGCGAGCAGTACTTC. It specifies CASSVKASGTREQYF.

There are a few counts of this clonotype. This chain connects TRBV25-1 to TRBJ2-1; weak D call: TRBD2 (6 bases). This CDR3 contains 14 residues. Trimming took 6 bases from V and 9 from J, leaving 18 bases between them. Per the germline V gene, CDR1 is MGHDK and CDR2 is SYGVNS. The CDR3: CASRRDLVGGEQFF. The CDR3 DNA follows: TGTGCCAGCAGGCGGGACCTCGTTGGGGGTGAGCAGTTCTTC.

The chain carries TRBV11-1 and TRBJ2-7; 10 positions agree with TRBD1. CDR3 size: 14 residues. The ends lost 5 bases at V and 2 bases at J; junction bases unmatched: 3. Germline CDR1 reads SGHAT; CDR2 reads FQDESV (reference sequence). The CDR3 protein is CASSQDRGTYEQYF. The CDR3, as DNA: TGTGCCAGCAGCCAGGACAGGGGGACCTACGAGCAGTACTTC.

The chain couples TRBV12-3 or TRBV12-4 to TRBJ2-2, with 12 bases aligning to TRBD2. The CDR3 is 16 residues long. V lost 6 bases and J lost 7; bases outside the gene matches: 9. Here the CDR3 DNA reads TGTGCCAGCAGCAAAGCTAGCGGGAGGGGGAACGGGGAGCTGTTTTTT. As protein: CASSKASGRGNGELFF.

This clonotype was counted many times. The V gene is TRBV5-1, the J gene TRBJ1-2; maybe TRBD1 (5 bases). V lost 4 bases and J lost 0, with 16 bases in between. The CDR3 consists of 16 residues. Per germline, CDR1 SGHRS and CDR2 YFSETQ. CDR3 sequence reads: CASSPEPGGSNYGYTF. As DNA, the CDR3 is TGCGCCAGCAGCCCGGAGCCCGGGGGGTCTAACTATGGCTACACCTTC.

About this clonotype itself: An end of the junction differs from the germline gene, which may be a read error. The chain has TRBV20-1 and TRBJ2-7, with 11 positions matching TRBD2. Germline loops: CDR1 DFQATT, CDR2 SNEGSKA (reference sequence). The CDR3 has 17 residues. CDR3 nucleotide sequence: TGCAGTGTTAGAGGCCTAGCGGGAGGCTTGGGGCGGTACGAGCAGTACTTC. Translated: CSVRGLAGGLGRYEQYF.

This clonotype was recorded at least ten times. The V and J genes are TRBV29-1 and TRBJ2-1, with D hard to call. Trimming cost V 4 bases and J 7 bases, with 23 bases left between them. There are 16 residues in the CDR3. Per the germline V gene, CDR1 is SQVTM and CDR2 is ANQGSEA. CDR3 in DNA: TGCAGCGTTGGAGCTCATTTGGCAGGTATAGGAAATGAGCAGTTCTTC. Protein product: CSVGAHLAGIGNEQFF.

This chain's CDR3 is CSALAGAPYEQYF. For the CDR3, the DNA is TGCAGTGCCCTAGCAGGGGCACCCTACGAGCAGTACTTC. This sequence joins TRBV20-1 and TRBJ2-7, with D maybe TRBD1 (6 bases). The CDR3 runs 13 residues. The germline V gene has CDR1 DFQATT and CDR2 SNEGSKA (reference sequence). Trimming shortened V by 6 bases and J by 2 bases, and 14 bases separated the two germline ends.

This clonotype was found many times. The rearrangement uses TRBV11-3 and TRBJ2-1; 10 positions agree with TRBD2. The CDR3 extends over 15 amino acids. V was clipped by 4 bases and J by 4 bases; unmatched bases: 4. Germline lookup yields CDR1 SGHNT and CDR2 YENEEA. Here the CDR3 reads CASSSGLARYNEQFF. DNA for the CDR3: TGTGCCAGCAGCTCGGGACTAGCGCGATACAATGAGCAGTTCTTC.

Many counts were recorded for this clonotype. This rearrangement joins TRBV12-3 or TRBV12-4 to TRBJ1-1; 9 bases agree with TRBD1. V gave up 6 bases and J gave up 4 bases; unmatched junction bases: 6. This CDR3 has 14 amino acids. This CDR3 is CASRPDRGATEAFF. DNA of the CDR3: TGTGCCAGCAGACCCGACAGGGGGGCCACTGAAGCTTTCTTT.

This clonotype was counted only a few times. The chain has TRBV6-1 and TRBJ2-7, with TRBD2 as a possible D gene (6 bases). Germline CDR1 and CDR2: MNHNS and SASEGT. CDR3 length equals 14 residues. Trimming removed 2 bases at V and 0 bases at J, with 8 bases between. Written as DNA, the CDR3 is TGTGCCAGCAGTGAACAGACTAGCTCCTACGAGCAGTACTTC. Translation: CASSEQTSSYEQYF.

This clonotype was picked up a small number of times. This may come from a read error, since a much larger clone is one base off. The V call is TRBV12-3 or TRBV12-4, the J call TRBJ2-7, with 8 positions matching TRBD1. The CDR3 consists of 14 residues. The CDR3 nucleotides read TGTGCCAGCAGTGGGACAGGCAGCTCCTCCGAGCAGTACTTC. This encodes CASSGTGSSSEQYF.

The chain carries TRBV24-1 and TRBJ2-2; D possibly corresponds to TRBD2 (6 bases). Trimming pared 9 bases from V and 5 bases from J, leaving 15 bases between. The CDR3 is made up of 14 amino acids. CDR1 and CDR2 from the germline V gene are KGHDR and SFDVKD. CDR3 DNA sequence: TGTGCCACCGGTCTGTTGGGGGGAACCGGGGAGCTGTTTTTT. This encodes CATGLLGGTGELFF.

This rearrangement joins TRBV7-9 to TRBJ2-5, with a weak D call TRBD1 (5 bases). Germline values: CDR1 SEHNR, CDR2 FQNEAQ (reference sequence). Trimming took off 6 bases at V and 4 bases at J, with 18 bases between the two ends. This CDR3 is 15 amino acids long. The CDR3 coding sequence is TGTGCCAGCAGACCGAGGCAGGGTTTCGGAGAGACCCAGTACTTC. Protein product: CASRPRQGFGETQYF.

At least ten counts were recorded for this clonotype. V usage is TRBV7-8 and J usage is TRBJ2-3, with 7 nucleotides matching TRBD2. Germline-derived CDR1 and CDR2 are SGHVS and FQNEAQ. The CDR3 loop spans 19 amino acids. With V trimmed by 2 bases and J by 4 bases, 18 bases remained unmatched. DNA of the CDR3: TGTGCCAGCAGCTTAACCCCCTGGCGTGGCGGGAGTAAGGCAGATACGCAGTATTTT. This translates into CASSLTPWRGGSKADTQYF. The entire variable domain, with the rest obtained from reference TRBV7-8 and TRBJ2-3, is as follows: GAGVSQSPRYKVAKRGQDVALRCDPISGHVSLFWYQQALGQGPEFLTYFQNEAQLDKSGLPSDRFFAERPEGSVSTLKIQRTQQEDSAVYLCASSLTPWRGGSKADTQYFGPGTRLTVL.

A word on this clonotype: Relative to the germline gene, one junction end is altered; a read error may explain this. The chain carries TRBV28 and TRBJ2-4; weak D call: TRBD1 (6 bases). The germline V gene encodes CDR1 MDHEN and CDR2 SYDVKM. This CDR3 has 15 residues. The DNA for the CDR3 is TGTGCCAGCAGTTTATCTTCAGGGGCCAGAAACATTCAGTACTTC. This gives the protein CASSLSSGARNIQYF.

This clonotype came up many times. As DNA, the CDR3 is TGTGCCAGCTCGTTTATGGGTAATGAAAAACTGTTTTTT. Residues: CASSFMGNEKLFF. The rearrangement links TRBV12-3 or TRBV12-4 to TRBJ1-4; D unclear. Trimming removed 8 bases at V and 4 bases at J, with 11 bases between. The CDR3 length is 13 residues.

The V gene is TRBV20-1, the J gene TRBJ2-1, with TRBD2 identical over 8 bases. This CDR3 spans 15 amino acids. V gave up 0 bases and J gave up 3 bases; unmatched junction bases: 4. CDR1 DFQATT and CDR2 SNEGSKA come from the germline V gene (reference sequence). The CDR3 region is CSARDLGLDYNEQFF. CDR3 coding DNA: TGCAGTGCTAGAGATCTGGGACTAGACTACAATGAGCAGTTCTTC.

The rearrangement links TRBV20-1 to TRBJ2-3; D not resolved. The germline gives CDR1 DFQATT, CDR2 SNEGSKA (reference sequence). This CDR3 has 14 residues. V was pared by 4 bases and J by 0 bases, with 11 bases between. CDR3 DNA: TGCAGTGCTATTAGCCGGAGAAGCACAGATACGCAGTATTTT. Encoded protein: CSAISRRSTDTQYF.

This clonotype was picked up many times. This chain uses TRBV27 with TRBJ2-1; 8 nucleotides agree with TRBD2. The CDR3 covers 15 residues. J gave up 7 bases and V 6 bases, and 11 bases lay outside the gene matches. Germline loops: CDR1 MNHEY, CDR2 SMNVEV (reference sequence). The CDR3 loop reads CASSMGGGRRNEQFF. The CDR3 DNA reads as TGTGCCAGCAGCATGGGGGGCGGGAGGCGTAATGAGCAGTTCTTC.

This clonotype was observed a handful of times. The gene calls are TRBV27 and TRBJ1-5; D is possibly TRBD1 (5 bases). In germline, CDR1 is MNHEY, CDR2 SMNVEV (reference sequence). The CDR3 length is 15 residues. The V end lost 3 bases, the J end lost 6 bases, and 15 bases lay between the germline ends. CDR3 region: CASSFSPGTGQPQHF. The DNA for the CDR3 is TGTGCCAGCAGTTTTAGCCCAGGTACAGGTCAGCCCCAGCATTTT.

In this sample, this clonotype turned up a few times. The rearrangement joins TRBV5-1 to TRBJ1-1, with TRBD1 as a possible D gene (6 bases). Deletions cut 0 bases from V and 1 base from J, with 10 bases between. There are 15 residues in the CDR3. Germline V gives CDR1 SGHRS, CDR2 YFSETQ. The CDR3 sequence: CASSLAGAENTEAFF. In nucleotides, the CDR3 is TGCGCCAGCAGCTTGGCAGGGGCCGAGAACACTGAAGCTTTCTTT.

This clonotype was counted at least ten times. This chain links TRBV7-2 with TRBJ2-7; 13 bases are a match to TRBD2. The CDR3 has 15 residues. V dropped 3 bases and J dropped 4; count of bases not matched to a gene: 3. Germline CDR1 is SGHTA and CDR2 is FQGNSA. The CDR3, as DNA: TGTGCCAGCAGCTTCTGGACTAGCGGGAGTTACGAGCAGTACTTC. It specifies CASSFWTSGSYEQYF.

V usage is TRBV12-3 or TRBV12-4 and J usage is TRBJ1-5; TRBD1 might be the D (6 bases). Trimming left V 7 bases short and J 7 bases short, with 23 bases between. The CDR3 is 16 amino acids. Here the CDR3 reads CASTNGQPRPGQPQHF. CDR3 DNA: TGTGCCAGCACCAACGGACAGCCCCGTCCCGGACAGCCCCAGCATTTT.

J is TRBJ2-3 and V is TRBV29-1; D perhaps matches TRBD2 (6 bases). The CDR3 has 14 amino acids. The germline V gene has CDR1 SQVTM and CDR2 ANQGSEA. The ends were cut back, 1 base at V and 2 bases at J, with 10 bases in the middle. The CDR3 DNA reads as TGCAGCGTTGAAGGCGGGGAACTCACAGATACGCAGTATTTT. Protein sequence: CSVEGGELTDTQYF.

This clonotype was found many times. The chain uses TRBV20-1 and TRBJ2-7; possible D gene TRBD2, 5 bases. CDR3 length: 17 residues. V was clipped by 2 bases and J by 7 bases, with 27 bases between them. Germline-derived CDR1 and CDR2 are DFQATT and SNEGSKA (reference sequence). CDR3: CSARPPRGGPSLSEQYF. The CDR3 nucleotides are TGCAGTGCTAGACCCCCCCGCGGCGGGCCTAGTTTGAGTGAGCAGTACTTC.